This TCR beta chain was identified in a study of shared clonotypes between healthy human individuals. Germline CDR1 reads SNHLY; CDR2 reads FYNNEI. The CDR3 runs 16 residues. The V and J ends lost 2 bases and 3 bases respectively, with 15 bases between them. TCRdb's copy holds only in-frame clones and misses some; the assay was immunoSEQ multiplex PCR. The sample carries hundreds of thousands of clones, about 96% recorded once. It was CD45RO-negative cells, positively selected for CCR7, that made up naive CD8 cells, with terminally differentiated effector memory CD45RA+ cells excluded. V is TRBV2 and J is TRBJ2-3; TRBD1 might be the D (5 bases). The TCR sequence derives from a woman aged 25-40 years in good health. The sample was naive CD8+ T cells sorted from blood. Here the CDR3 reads CASSEYDSTGTDTQYF. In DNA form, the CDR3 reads TGTGCCAGCAGTGAATATGACAGTACTGGGACAGATACGCAGTATTTT.